The present entry profiles one T cell receptor beta chain with its context. Its antigen is not identified. The data were taken from a study of shared clonotypes between healthy human individuals. General observations from the study: Blood was the sole source, and tissue repertoires probably differ.

Only CD45RO-negative cells positively selected for CCR7 counted as naive CD8 cells, so terminally differentiated effector memory CD45RA+ cells were excluded. The healthy adult donors were HIV-negative and reported no recent acute infections or vaccinations. Only in-frame clones appear in the TCRdb table, and some are missing; sequencing was by immunoSEQ multiplex PCR. Of about 1,900,000 clones listed, approximately 95% were seen once; the top ten hold under 1.5%. This receptor was identified in a man between 18 and 35 years old in good health. Input material: naive CD8+ T cells sorted from blood.

The CDR3 DNA reads as TGTGCCAGCAGTATAGGACAGACAGCAAACTACGAGCAGTACTTC. Translating gives CASSIGQTANYEQYF. The chain employs TRBV27 and TRBJ2-7, with a tentative D call TRBD1 (6 bases). CDR3 length: 15 residues. V was cut by 5 bases and J by 3 bases, with 17 bases left in between. Germline values: CDR1 MNHEY, CDR2 SMNVEV (reference sequence).